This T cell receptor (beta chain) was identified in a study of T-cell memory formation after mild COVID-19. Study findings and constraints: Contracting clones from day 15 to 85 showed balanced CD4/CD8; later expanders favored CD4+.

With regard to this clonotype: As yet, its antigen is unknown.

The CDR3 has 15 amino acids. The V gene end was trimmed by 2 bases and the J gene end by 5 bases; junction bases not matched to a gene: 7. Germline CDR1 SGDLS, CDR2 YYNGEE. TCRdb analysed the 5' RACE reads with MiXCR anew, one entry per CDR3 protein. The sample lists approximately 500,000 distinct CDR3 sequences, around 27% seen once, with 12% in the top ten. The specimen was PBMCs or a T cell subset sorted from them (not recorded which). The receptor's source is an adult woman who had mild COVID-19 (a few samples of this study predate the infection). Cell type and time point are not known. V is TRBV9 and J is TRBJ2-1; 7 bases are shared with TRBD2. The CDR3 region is CASSVGGSGDNEQFF. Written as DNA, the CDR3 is TGTGCCAGCAGCGTCGGGGGGAGCGGCGACAATGAGCAGTTCTTC.